Below, 7 T cell receptor beta chains from the same sample are listed, as sequenced in a study of blood T cell repertoires in COVID-19. Repertoires were generated with immunoSEQ multiplex PCR, while TCRdb's copy carries only in-frame clones and drops some. The table shows tens of thousands of clones, with 70% to 90% occurring only once. The sequencing input was peripheral blood. The receptors stem from an older woman with acute or convalescent COVID-19.

The chain couples TRBV9 to TRBJ1-4; TRBD1 aligns across 10 bases. Germline V gene lookup returns CDR1 SGDLS and CDR2 YYNGEE. CDR3 length equals 15 residues. V shed 0 bases, J shed 8 bases, and the junction held 4 bases outside the gene matches. CDR3 protein: CASSVGGTGVEKLFF. CDR3 sequence (DNA): TGTGCCAGCAGCGTAGGTGGGACAGGGGTAGAAAAACTGTTTTTT. Full variable domain (missing parts from reference TRBV9 and TRBJ1-4): DSGVTQTPKHLITATGQRVTLRCSPRSGDLSVYWYQQSLDQGLQFLIQYYNGEERAKGNILERFSAQQFPDLHSELNLSSLELGDSALYFCASSVGGTGVEKLFFGSGTQLSVL.

Remarks on this clone: Compared with germline, one end of the junction differs, possibly owing to a read error. Written as DNA, the CDR3 is TGTGCCAGCAGCCCGGGTGCCGGCCCGTTGGTTTTT. The encoded protein is CASSPGAGPLVF. V and J are TRBV3-1 (or the pseudogene TRBV3-2) and TRBJ1-4; D gene ambiguous. Germline values: CDR1 LGHDT, CDR2 YNNKEL (reference sequence). This CDR3 is 12 amino acids long.

V and J are TRBV5-4 and TRBJ2-2; TRBD2 matches at 11 bases. The germline CDR1 and CDR2 sequences are SGHNT and YYREEE (reference sequence). Trimming took 4 bases from V and 3 from J; bases not matched to a gene: 5. CDR3 size: 16 residues. DNA for the CDR3: TGTGCCAGCAGCGGGGGACTAGCGGACTACACCGGGGAGCTGTTTTTT. Protein: CASSGGLADYTGELFF.

The rearrangement uses TRBV7-9 and TRBJ1-5; D may be TRBD1 (6 bases). Germline CDR1 SEHNR, CDR2 FQNEAQ (reference sequence). The CDR3 is made up of 14 amino acids. Trimming shortened V by 5 bases and J by 4 bases, and 12 bases separated the two germline ends. The CDR3 nucleotides are TGTGCCAGCAGCCCCGGACAGAAAAATCAGCCCCAGCATTTT. This encodes CASSPGQKNQPQHF.

This chain links TRBV7-9 with TRBJ2-1; 11 nucleotides match TRBD2. The V gene end was trimmed by 5 bases and the J gene end by 2 bases; junction bases not matched to a gene: 5. CDR1 and CDR2 from the germline V gene are SEHNR and FQNEAQ (reference sequence). The CDR3 contains 16 residues. The chain's CDR3 is CASSPDSGRAYNEQFF. The CDR3 DNA is TGTGCCAGCAGCCCGGATAGCGGGAGGGCCTACAATGAGCAGTTCTTC.

The CDR3 is CASSPSDSSGNTIYF. The CDR3 DNA reads as TGTGCCAGCTCACCATCGGACAGCTCTGGAAACACCATATATTTT. V and J are TRBV18 and TRBJ1-3, with a possible D match to TRBD1 (6 bases). This CDR3 comprises 15 residues. V lost 2 bases and J lost 0, with 8 bases in between. Germline loops: CDR1 KGHSH, CDR2 LQKENI. The variable domain in full, completed from reference TRBV18 and TRBJ1-3, reads NAGVMQNPRHLVRRRGQEARLRCSPMKGHSHVYWYRQLPEEGLKFMVYLQKENIIDESGMPKERFSAEFPKEGPSILRIQQVVRGDSAAYFCASSPSDSSGNTIYFGEGSWLTVV.

J is TRBJ2-7 and V is TRBV5-4, with 9 bases that match TRBD1. With V trimmed by 3 bases and J by 6 bases, 7 bases remained unmatched. Germline V CDR1 and CDR2: SGHNT, YYREEE (reference sequence). CDR3 size: 14 residues. The CDR3 sequence: CASSWGQGGGEQYV. The CDR3 nucleotides are TGTGCCAGCAGCTGGGGACAGGGAGGAGGCGAGCAGTACGTC.